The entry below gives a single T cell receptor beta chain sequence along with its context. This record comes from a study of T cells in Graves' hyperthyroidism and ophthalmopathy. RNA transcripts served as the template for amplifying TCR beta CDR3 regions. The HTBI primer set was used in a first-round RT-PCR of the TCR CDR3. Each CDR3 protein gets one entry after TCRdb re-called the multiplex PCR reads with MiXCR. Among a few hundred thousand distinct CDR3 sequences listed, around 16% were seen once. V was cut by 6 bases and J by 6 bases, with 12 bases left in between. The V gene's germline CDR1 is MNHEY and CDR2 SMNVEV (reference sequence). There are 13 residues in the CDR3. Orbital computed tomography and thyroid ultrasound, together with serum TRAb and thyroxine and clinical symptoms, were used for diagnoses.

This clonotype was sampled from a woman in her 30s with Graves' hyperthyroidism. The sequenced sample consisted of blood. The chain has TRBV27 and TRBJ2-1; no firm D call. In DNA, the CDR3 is TGTGCCAGCAGCTCCCTCCTCTCCAATGAGCAGTTCTTC. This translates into CASSSLLSNEQFF.